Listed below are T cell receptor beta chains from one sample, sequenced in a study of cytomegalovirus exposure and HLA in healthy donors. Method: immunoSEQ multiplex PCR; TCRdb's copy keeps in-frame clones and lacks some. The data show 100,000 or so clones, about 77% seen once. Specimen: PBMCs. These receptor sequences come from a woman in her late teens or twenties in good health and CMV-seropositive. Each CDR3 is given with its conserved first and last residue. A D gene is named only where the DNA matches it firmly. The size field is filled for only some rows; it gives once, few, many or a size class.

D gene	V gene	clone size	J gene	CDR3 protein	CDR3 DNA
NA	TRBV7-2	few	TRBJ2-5	CASSVYSRLGETQYF	TGTGCCAGCAGCGTTTATAGCCGGTTGGGTGAGACCCAGTACTTC
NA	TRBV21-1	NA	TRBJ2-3	CASSTLRGPVRDTQYF	TGTGCCAGCAGTACGTTGAGGGGGCCGGTTCGGGATACGCAGTATTTT
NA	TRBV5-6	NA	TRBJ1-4	CASSVRDFNEKLFF	TGTGCCAGCAGCGTCCGGGATTTTAATGAAAAACTGTTTTTT
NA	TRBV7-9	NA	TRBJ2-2	CASSAPRDTNTGELFF	TGTGCCAGCAGCGCCCCCCGGGACACAAACACCGGGGAGCTGTTTTTT
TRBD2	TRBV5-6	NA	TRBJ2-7	CASSLDLAGPYEQYF	TGTGCCAGCAGCTTGGATCTAGCGGGACCCTACGAGCAGTACTTC
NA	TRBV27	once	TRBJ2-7	CASSLSSSGTRRYEQYF	TGTGCCAGCAGTTTATCATCTTCCGGGACACGGCGCTACGAGCAGTACTTC
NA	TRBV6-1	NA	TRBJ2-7	CASSEQGSSPYEQYF	TGTGCCAGCAGTGAGCAGGGGTCCTCGCCCTACGAGCAGTACTTC
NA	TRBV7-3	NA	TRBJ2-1	CASSLKPGGYNEQFF	TGTGCCAGCAGCTTAAAGCCGGGTGGCTACAATGAGCAGTTCTTC
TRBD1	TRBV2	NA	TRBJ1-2	CASGVDRDYGYTF	TGTGCCAGCGGCGTGGACAGGGACTATGGCTACACCTTC
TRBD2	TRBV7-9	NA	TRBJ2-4	CASSLALAGSQYF	TGTGCCAGCAGCTTAGCACTAGCGGGATCTCAGTACTTC
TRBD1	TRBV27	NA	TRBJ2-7	CASSSLQGPTYEQYF	TGTGCCAGCAGTTCCCTACAGGGGCCCACCTACGAGCAGTACTTC
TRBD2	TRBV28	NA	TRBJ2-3	CASSLGPGGATDTQYF	TGTGCCAGCTCGCTTGGACCGGGGGGTGCCACAGATACGCAGTATTTT
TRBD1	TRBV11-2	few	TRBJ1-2	CANPQGGDTF	TGTGCCAACCCACAGGGGGGGGACACCTTC
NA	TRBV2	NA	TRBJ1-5	CASSSKFYQPQHF	TGTGCCAGCAGTTCTAAGTTTTATCAGCCCCAGCATTTT
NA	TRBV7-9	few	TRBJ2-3	CASSSRVAFSGYTDTQYF	TGTGCCAGCAGCTCGAGGGTAGCCTTTAGCGGCTACACAGATACGCAGTATTTT
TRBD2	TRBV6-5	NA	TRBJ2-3	CASSYRTSGRTDTQYF	TGTGCCAGCAGTTACAGGACTAGCGGGAGAACAGATACGCAGTATTTT
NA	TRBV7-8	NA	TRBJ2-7	CASSPHAGAPEQYF	TGTGCCAGCAGCCCCCACGCTGGAGCCCCCGAGCAGTACTTC
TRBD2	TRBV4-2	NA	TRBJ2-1	CASSQGRTSYNEQFF	TGTGCCAGCAGCCAAGGGAGGACTAGTTACAATGAGCAGTTCTTC
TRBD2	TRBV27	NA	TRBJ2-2	CASSLLAGGAGELFF	TGTGCCAGCAGTTTATTAGCGGGGGGGGCCGGGGAGCTGTTTTTT
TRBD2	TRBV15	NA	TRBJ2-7	CATSRVKLAGLIYEQYF	TGTGCCACCAGCAGAGTAAAACTAGCGGGATTAATCTACGAGCAGTACTTC
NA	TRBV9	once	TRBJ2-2	CASSVRVTGELFF	TGTGCCAGCAGCGTACGGGTGACCGGGGAGCTGTTTTTT
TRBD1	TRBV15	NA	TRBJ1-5	CATSKTGTVSNQPQHF	TGTGCCACCAGCAAAACCGGGACAGTTAGCAATCAGCCCCAGCATTTT
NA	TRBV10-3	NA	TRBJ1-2	CAISEPTGSMNYGYTF	TGTGCCATCAGTGAGCCCACAGGGAGTATGAACTATGGCTACACCTTC
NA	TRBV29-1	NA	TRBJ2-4	CSVGPLAKNIQYF	TGCAGCGTTGGTCCTCTAGCCAAAAACATTCAGTACTTC
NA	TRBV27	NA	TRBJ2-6	CASSTQLSGANVLTF	TGTGCCAGCAGTACGCAACTCTCTGGGGCCAACGTCCTGACTTTC
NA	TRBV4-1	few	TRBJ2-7	CASSQDRQTNIYEQYF	TGCGCCAGCAGCCAAGATAGGCAAACTAACATTTACGAGCAGTACTTC
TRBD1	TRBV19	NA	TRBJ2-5	CASRQGSAETQYF	TGTGCCAGCCGACAGGGATCGGCAGAGACCCAGTACTTC
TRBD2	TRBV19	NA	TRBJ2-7	CASSNGLAYYEQYF	TGTGCCAGTAGTAATGGACTAGCGTACTACGAGCAGTACTTC
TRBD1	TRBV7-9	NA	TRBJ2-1	CASSSRTGGCNEQFF	TGTGCCAGCAGCTCGCGGACAGGGGGGTGCAATGAGCAGTTCTTC
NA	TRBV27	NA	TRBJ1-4	CASKGPGRGNEKLFF	TGTGCCAGCAAGGGTCCCGGGAGGGGCAATGAAAAACTGTTTTTT
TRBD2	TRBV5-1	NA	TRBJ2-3	CASSLEVGRGADTQYF	TGCGCCAGCAGCTTGGAAGTCGGGAGGGGGGCCGATACGCAGTATTTT
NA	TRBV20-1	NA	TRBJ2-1	CSALNNEQFF	TGCAGTGCTCTAAACAATGAGCAGTTCTTC
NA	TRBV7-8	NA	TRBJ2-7	CASSPRDSLTNEQYF	TGTGCCAGCAGCCCGCGGGACAGCCTTACCAACGAGCAGTACTTC
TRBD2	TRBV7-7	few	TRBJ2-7	CASSLGLAGVGEQYF	TGTGCTAGCAGCTTAGGACTAGCGGGAGTGGGTGAGCAGTACTTC
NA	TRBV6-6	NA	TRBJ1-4	CASSKPGGHEKLFF	TGTGCCAGCAGTAAGCCCGGAGGTCATGAAAAACTGTTTTTT
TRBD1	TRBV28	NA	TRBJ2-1	CAVQGYSYNEQFF	TGTGCCGTACAGGGGTACTCCTACAATGAGCAGTTCTTC
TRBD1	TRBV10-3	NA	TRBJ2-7	CAISEGDRAGQQYF	TGTGCCATCAGTGAAGGGGACAGGGCGGGTCAGCAGTACTTC
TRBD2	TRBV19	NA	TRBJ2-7	CASSIGTSGSPYEQYF	TGTGCCAGTAGTATCGGAACTAGCGGGAGCCCCTACGAGCAGTACTTC
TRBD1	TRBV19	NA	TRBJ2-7	CASSQTRGSHEQYF	TGTGCCAGTAGTCAGACCAGGGGGTCCCACGAGCAGTACTTC
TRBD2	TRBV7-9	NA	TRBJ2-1	CASSLAIGEGGPVEQFF	TGTGCCAGCAGCTTAGCCATTGGAGAGGGAGGGCCGGTTGAGCAGTTCTTC
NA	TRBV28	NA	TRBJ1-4	CASSPPLTTNEKLFF	TGTGCCAGCAGTCCCCCTCTAACAACTAATGAAAAACTGTTTTTT
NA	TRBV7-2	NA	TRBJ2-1	CASSFGLTERSYNEQFF	TGTGCCAGCAGCTTCGGTCTCACCGAGCGCTCCTACAATGAGCAGTTCTTC
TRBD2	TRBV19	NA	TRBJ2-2	CASVRGGEGFNTGELFF	TGTGCCAGCGTCCGGGGGGGGGAAGGTTTTAACACCGGGGAGCTGTTTTTT
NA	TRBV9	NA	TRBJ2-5	CASSGGNQETQYF	TGTGCCAGCAGCGGAGGGAACCAAGAGACCCAGTACTTC
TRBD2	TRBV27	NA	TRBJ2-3	CASSLGTSGATDTQYF	TGTGCCAGCAGCCTCGGGACTAGCGGGGCCACAGATACGCAGTATTTT
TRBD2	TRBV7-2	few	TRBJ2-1	CASSLTSESSYNEQFF	TGTGCCAGCAGTTTAACTAGCGAAAGCTCCTACAATGAGCAGTTCTTC
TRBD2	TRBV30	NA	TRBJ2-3	CAWSVLAGGPDTQYF	TGTGCCTGGAGTGTACTAGCGGGAGGGCCAGATACGCAGTATTTT